The 22 T cell receptor beta chains in this list originate from one sample, sequenced in a study of T cells in Graves' hyperthyroidism and ophthalmopathy. RNA transcripts gave rise to amplified TCR beta CDR3 regions. HTBI primers were used for first-round RT-PCR of the TCR CDR3. MiXCR was run by TCRdb on the multiplex PCR reads, yielding one entry per CDR3 protein. Here the sample spans some 800,000 distinct CDR3 sequences, roughly 40% being singletons. Material for sequencing was blood. Receptors originate from a young man with Graves' hyperthyroidism.

This clonotype was picked up a small number of times. This rearrangement joins TRBV7-2 to TRBJ2-7; 10 bases map to TRBD2. Germline V CDR1 and CDR2: SGHTA, FQGNSA. This CDR3 contains 16 residues. The trim removed 2 bases at V and 1 base at J, leaving 5 bases unmatched. The CDR3 region is CASSLWGLALSYEQYF. The CDR3 bases are TGTGCCAGCAGCTTATGGGGACTAGCGCTATCCTACGAGCAGTACTTC.

V and J are TRBV5-1 and TRBJ2-5; D may be TRBD1 or TRBD2 (5 bases each). The J call may be faulty, since TRBJ2-1 better matches the DNA end. CDR1 and CDR2 (germline): SGHRS, YFSETQ. The CDR3 consists of 13 residues. Here the CDR3 DNA reads TGCGCCAGCAGCTCCCTGGGGGATAATGAGCAGTTCTTC. Translation: CASSSLGDNEQFF.

This clonotype showed up just a few times. The J gene is TRBJ1-3, the V gene TRBV7-2; tentatively, D is TRBD1 (6 bases). Germline V gives CDR1 SGHTA, CDR2 FQGNSA. The CDR3 runs to 15 residues. V shed 6 bases and J shed 8 bases, with 20 bases lying between them. CDR3 region: CASSTQGPFGYTIYF. The DNA for the CDR3 is TGTGCCAGCAGTACACAGGGACCGTTTGGCTACACCATATATTTT.

In this sample, this clonotype turned up a few times. This could be a read error, since a much larger clone is one nucleotide away. The V call is TRBV6-4, the J call TRBJ1-2; the D gene is possibly TRBD1 (5 bases). Germline CDR1 MRHNA, CDR2 SNTAGT. The CDR3 consists of 13 residues. Trimming removed 3 bases at V and 2 bases at J, with 7 bases between. This CDR3 is CASSEGTNYGYTF. Here the CDR3 DNA reads TGTGCCAGCAGTGAAGGGACGAACTATGGCTACACCTTC.

This rearrangement joins TRBV7-9 to TRBJ2-6, with 9 bases fitting TRBD1. This CDR3 is built from 17 residues. Germline CDR1 SEHNR, CDR2 FQNEAQ (reference sequence). V was pared by 6 bases and J by 4 bases, with 10 bases of the junction left unmatched. Written as DNA, the CDR3 is TGTGCCAGCAGACCGGGACAGGGTAGTTCGGGGGCCAACGTCCTGACTTTC. Protein: CASRPGQGSSGANVLTF.

V and J are TRBV25-1 and TRBJ1-5; D might be TRBD1 (5 bases). This CDR3 contains 13 residues. Germline V gene sequence: CDR1 MGHDK, CDR2 SYGVNS. V shed 7 bases and J shed 7 bases, with 14 bases lying between them. The CDR3 region has the DNA TGTGCCAGCAAGGAGGGGCATGGGCAGCCCCAGCATTTT. Protein: CASKEGHGQPQHF.

Remarks on this clonotype: Possible read error: a much larger clone is one base away. In DNA, the CDR3 is TGCAGTGCTAGGGACGGGACTAATTCACCCCTCCACTTT. Translated, it gives CSARDGTNSPLHF. V usage is TRBV20-1 and J usage is TRBJ1-6, with D possibly TRBD1 on 5 matching bases. Germline V gene data show CDR1 as DFQATT and CDR2 as SNEGSKA (reference sequence). Trimming cost V 3 bases and J 6 bases, with 9 bases left between them. The length of the CDR3 is 13 residues.

In its sample, this clonotype was seen many times. A read error may account for a junction end that differs from germline. The V call is TRBV12-3 or TRBV12-4, the J call TRBJ2-5, with unresolved D. This CDR3 region has 13 residues. The CDR3, as DNA: TGTGCCAGCAGCTTAGTGCGAGAAGAGACCCAGTACTTC. Translation gives CASSLVREETQYF.

This clonotype was detected ten times or more. V gene TRBV2 combines with J gene TRBJ1-5; no clear D gene. The germline V and J ends were trimmed by 9 bases and 1 base, with 10 bases remaining between them. This CDR3 has 13 residues. Looked up from germline, CDR1 is SNHLY and CDR2 is FYNNEI. CDR3 in amino acids: CASRTGSNQPQHF. CDR3 nucleotide sequence: TGTGCCAGTAGGACGGGAAGCAATCAGCCCCAGCATTTT. The variable domain in full, completed from reference TRBV2 and TRBJ1-5, reads EPEVTQTPSHQVTQMGQEVILRCVPISNHLYFYWYRQILGQKVEFLVSFYNNEISEKSEIFDDQFSVERPDGSNFTLKIRSTKLEDSAMYFCASRTGSNQPQHFGDGTRLSIL.

About this clonotype itself: Relative to the germline gene, one junction end is altered; a read error may explain this. The chain carries TRBV29-1 and TRBJ2-7; maybe TRBD2 (5 bases). The germline V gene has CDR1 SQVTM and CDR2 ANQGSEA. The CDR3 totals 13 residues. This chain's CDR3 is CSVVLGRSGELYF. Written as DNA, the CDR3 is TGCAGCGTTGTACTAGGAAGGTCCGGGGAGCTGTACTTC.

This chain joins TRBV2 and TRBJ1-2; no firm D call. CDR1 is SNHLY, CDR2 FYNNEI, per germline. This CDR3 is built from 15 residues. Trimming took 0 bases from V and 4 from J, leaving 12 bases between them. For the CDR3, the DNA is TGTGCCAGCAGTGAAGCGATCCTACGCGGCTATGGCTACACCTTC. Translated: CASSEAILRGYGYTF.

The CDR3 region is CASSQPGQVNQPQHF. The CDR3 nucleotides read TGCGCCAGCAGCCAACCGGGACAGGTAAATCAGCCCCAGCATTTT. The chain is built from TRBV4-1 and TRBJ1-5, with TRBD1 identical over 8 bases. J was trimmed by 4 bases and V by 2 bases; bases with no gene match: 4. From germline, CDR1 is MGHRA and CDR2 YSYEKL. The CDR3 consists of 15 residues.

This clonotype was detected many times. The J gene is TRBJ1-5, the V gene TRBV10-3; the D gene is possibly TRBD1 (6 bases). The CDR3 length is 15 residues. Trimming removed 0 bases at V and 7 bases at J, with 13 bases between. Germline CDR1 reads ENHRY; CDR2 reads SYGVKD. CDR3 in DNA: TGTGCCATCAGTGAGTCGGGAGGGGACAAGCAGCCCCAGCATTTT. Translated, it gives CAISESGGDKQPQHF.

This clonotype has just a few counts. The junction shows a germline mismatch at one end, possibly a read error. The chain couples TRBV4-1 to TRBJ1-5, with a tentative D call TRBD1 (6 bases). The CDR3 runs to 14 residues. The germline V gene encodes CDR1 MGHRA and CDR2 YSYEKL. The CDR3 nucleotides read TGTGCCAGCAGCCAAGATGAGGGGGGTCAGCCCCAGCATTTT. Protein sequence: CASSQDEGGQPQHF.

In its sample, this clonotype was seen many times. This chain connects TRBV29-1 to TRBJ2-7; D not certain. Germline V gene lookup returns CDR1 SQVTM and CDR2 ANQGSEA. CDR3 size: 14 residues. The ends were cut back, 0 bases at V and 0 bases at J, with 9 bases in the middle. DNA of the CDR3: TGCAGCGTTGAAGACAGTTCGAGCTCCTACGAGCAGTACTTC. Its protein product is CSVEDSSSSYEQYF.

Many counts were recorded for this clonotype. This rearrangement joins TRBV10-3 to TRBJ2-5; possibly TRBD1 for D (6 bases). This CDR3 spans 14 amino acids. Trimming took 6 bases from V and 3 from J, leaving 14 bases between them. The germline V gene encodes CDR1 ENHRY and CDR2 SYGVKD. The CDR3 loop reads CAIRGSKGEETQYF. In nucleotides, the CDR3 is TGTGCCATCAGAGGATCTAAGGGGGAAGAGACCCAGTACTTC.

The chain recombines TRBV15 with TRBJ1-2, with 10 bases that match TRBD1. CDR1 and CDR2 from the germline V gene are LNHNV and YYDKDF (reference sequence). Trimming removed 1 base from V and 4 bases from J; junction bases left unmatched: 3. The CDR3 sequence is 15 residues long. The CDR3 DNA reads as TGTGCCACCAGCAGAGTGACAGGGGGCGGCTATGGCTACACCTTC. Residues: CATSRVTGGGYGYTF.

This clonotype was detected ten times or more. The chain recombines TRBV10-3 with TRBJ2-7; 9 nucleotides align to TRBD1. V lost 7 bases to trimming and J lost 3 bases; unmatched junction nucleotides: 4. Germline lookup yields CDR1 ENHRY and CDR2 SYGVKD. The CDR3 has 13 residues. DNA for the CDR3: TGTGCCATCAATAGGGACAGGGACTACGAGCAGTACTTC. Translating it yields CAINRDRDYEQYF.

At least ten counts were recorded for this clonotype. The rearrangement uses TRBV19 and TRBJ1-1; 7 bases match TRBD1. This CDR3 has 14 amino acids. With V trimmed by 9 bases and J by 5 bases, 12 bases remained unmatched. The V gene's germline CDR1 is LNHDA and CDR2 SQIVND (reference sequence). CDR3 loop: CASGVGPRGTEAFF. The DNA for the CDR3 is TGTGCCAGCGGAGTTGGACCCAGGGGGACTGAAGCTTTCTTT.

This clonotype turned up a few times. The chain has TRBV24-1 and TRBJ2-7, with 11 bases fitting TRBD2. Germline CDR1 reads KGHDR; CDR2 reads SFDVKD. The CDR3 runs 15 residues. Trimming at V came to 11 bases and at J to 6 bases, leaving 14 bases not matched to a gene. The CDR3 sequence: CASSAGLAGGPEQYF. CDR3 coding DNA: TGTGCCAGCAGCGCGGGTCTAGCGGGAGGCCCCGAGCAGTACTTC.

This clonotype has ten or more counts. V gene TRBV10-3 combines with J gene TRBJ2-6; D is unclear. V was clipped by 6 bases and J by 0 bases, with 9 bases between them. The CDR3 consists of 15 residues. Germline CDR1 is ENHRY and CDR2 is SYGVKD. The CDR3 is CAIRDGSSGANVLTF. CDR3 nucleotide sequence: TGTGCCATCAGGGACGGCTCCTCTGGGGCCAACGTCCTGACTTTC.

The V and J genes are TRBV4-1 and TRBJ1-1; a possible D gene is TRBD1 (5 bases). V lost 4 bases, J lost 10 bases, and 16 bases lay in between. Germline assignment: CDR1 MGHRA and CDR2 YSYEKL. The CDR3 extends over 13 amino acids. The CDR3 DNA follows: TGCGCCAGCAGCCCCCGGGACGGCGATGGAGCTTTCTTT. Amino acids: CASSPRDGDGAFF.